A single sample gave rise to the 5 T cell receptor beta chains below, sequenced in a study of CD8 T cells in Susac syndrome. With random hexamers, reverse transcription was performed on roughly 0.5 to 1 ug of RNA. TCRdb called the immunoSEQ multiplex PCR reads again in MiXCR, with one record for every CDR3 protein. The table records over 80,000 distinct CDR3 sequences, about 93% of them present only once. Sample: CD8+ T cells from PBMCs. These TCRs come from a human donor in good health.

This chain connects TRBV12-3 or TRBV12-4 to TRBJ1-1, with D possibly matching TRBD1 (5 bases). Deletions cut 0 bases from V and 2 bases from J, with 16 bases between. The CDR3 loop spans 17 amino acids. CDR3 DNA: TGTGCCAGCAGTTTAGCGAAATCGAAGGGGTTCAACACTGAAGCTTTCTTT. Translated: CASSLAKSKGFNTEAFF.

The chain is built from TRBV5-1 and TRBJ1-1; D is ambiguous. The germline V gene encodes CDR1 SGHRS and CDR2 YFSETQ. V was cut by 4 bases and J by 2 bases, with 15 bases left in between. There are 15 residues in the CDR3. CDR3 loop: CASSATAYSNTEAFF. The DNA of the CDR3 is TGCGCCAGCAGCGCCACGGCGTATTCTAACACTGAAGCTTTCTTT.

The chain combines TRBV6-5 with TRBJ1-1; D gene unclear. With 0 bases removed from V and 1 base from J, the gap between germline ends came to 9 bases. Germline values: CDR1 MNHEY, CDR2 SVGAGI. CDR3 length equals 15 residues. DNA of the CDR3: TGTGCCAGCAGTTACTCGATAGTCGGGAACACTGAAGCTTTCTTT. Protein: CASSYSIVGNTEAFF.

V is TRBV4-1 and J is TRBJ1-4, with D maybe TRBD1 (5 bases). In germline, CDR1 is MGHRA, CDR2 YSYEKL. CDR3 length equals 15 residues. Trimming shortened V by 3 bases and J by 6 bases, and 14 bases separated the two germline ends. The CDR3, as DNA: TGCGCCAGCAGCCAGTGGGGCCAGGGAGATGAAAAACTGTTTTTT. This encodes CASSQWGQGDEKLFF.

The rearrangement links TRBV29-1 to TRBJ2-7, with a weak D call TRBD1 (6 bases). Germline CDR1 reads SQVTM; CDR2 reads ANQGSEA. The V and J ends lost 7 bases and 1 base respectively, with 14 bases between them. The CDR3 covers 13 residues. In DNA form, the CDR3 reads TGCAGCGGGATTTGGGACACTTCCTACGAGCAGTACTTC. As protein: CSGIWDTSYEQYF.